This TCR beta chain appears in the sequencing data of a study of blood T cell repertoires in COVID-19. Study overall: COVID-19 samples from acute and convalescent phases originated in the United States, Italy and Spain. T cells, B-cell-depleted T cells, or PBMCs supplied cDNA or gDNA.

The authors' processing: Amplification from reference gene primers served as the basis for estimated nucleated cell counts. Data came from immunoSEQ multiplex PCR; TCRdb stores just in-frame clones and leaves some out. Clone size and V and J calls were adopted from that table, with D and trimming inferred from the DNA. The sample has fewer than 200,000 clones, around 89% seen once. The CDR3 contains 16 residues. CDR1 and CDR2 from the germline V gene are SGHTA and FQGNSA. With V trimmed by 2 bases and J by 1 base, 4 bases remained unmatched. The sample consisted of peripheral blood. The V call is TRBV7-2, the J call TRBJ2-2; the match to TRBD2 covers 7 bases. The TCR comes from a man in his late teens or twenties who had recovered from COVID-19. The CDR3 DNA is TGTGCCAGCAGCTTATTTGGCGGGAGGAACACCGGGGAGCTGTTTTTT. It translates to CASSLFGGRNTGELFF. Full variable domain (rest looked up from reference TRBV7-2 and TRBJ2-2): GAGVSQSPSNKVTEKGKDVELRCDPISGHTALYWYRQSLGQGLEFLIYFQGNSAPDKSGLPSDRFSAERTGGSVSTLTIQRTQQEDSAVYLCASSLFGGRNTGELFFGEGSRLTVL.